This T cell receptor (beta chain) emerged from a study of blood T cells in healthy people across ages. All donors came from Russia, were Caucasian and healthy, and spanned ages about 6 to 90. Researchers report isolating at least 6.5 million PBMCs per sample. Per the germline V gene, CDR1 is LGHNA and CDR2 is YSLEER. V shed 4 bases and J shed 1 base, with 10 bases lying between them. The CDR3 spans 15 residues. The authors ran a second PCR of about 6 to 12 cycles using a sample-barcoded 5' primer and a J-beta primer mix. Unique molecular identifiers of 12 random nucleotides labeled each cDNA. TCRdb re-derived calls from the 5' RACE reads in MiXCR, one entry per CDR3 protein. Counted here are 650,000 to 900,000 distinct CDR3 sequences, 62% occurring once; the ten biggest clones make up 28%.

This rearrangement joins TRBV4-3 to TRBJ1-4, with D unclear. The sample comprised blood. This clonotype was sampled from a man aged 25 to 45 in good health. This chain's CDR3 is CASSPDGVTNEKLFF. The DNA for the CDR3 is TGCGCCAGCAGCCCCGACGGGGTAACTAATGAAAAACTGTTTTTT.